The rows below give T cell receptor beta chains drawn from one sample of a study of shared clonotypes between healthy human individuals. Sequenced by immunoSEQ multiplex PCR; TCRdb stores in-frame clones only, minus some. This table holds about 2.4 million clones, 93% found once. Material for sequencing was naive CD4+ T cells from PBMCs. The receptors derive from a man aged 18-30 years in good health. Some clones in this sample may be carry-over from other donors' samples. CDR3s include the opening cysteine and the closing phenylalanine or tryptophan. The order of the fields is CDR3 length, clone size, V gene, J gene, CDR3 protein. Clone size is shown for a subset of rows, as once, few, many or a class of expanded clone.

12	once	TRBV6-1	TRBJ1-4	CASRGDSEKLFF
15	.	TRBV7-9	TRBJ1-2	CASSLDGVSQEGYTF
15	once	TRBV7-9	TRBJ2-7	CASSLGGTGVHEQYF
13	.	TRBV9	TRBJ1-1	CASSGGGGTEAFF
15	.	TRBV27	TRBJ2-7	CASSPLGAGAYEQYF
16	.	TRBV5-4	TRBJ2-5	CASSSDSFSRGETQYF
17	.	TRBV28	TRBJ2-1	CASSPIFTSGADNEQFF
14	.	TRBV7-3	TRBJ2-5	CASRNSGLRGTQYF
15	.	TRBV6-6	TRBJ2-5	CASSYSTGGPETQYF
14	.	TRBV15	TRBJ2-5	CATSRNDIGETQYF
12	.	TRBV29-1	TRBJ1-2	CSVTWTAYGYTF
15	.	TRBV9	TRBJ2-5	CASSVVGGEWETQYF
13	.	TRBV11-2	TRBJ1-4	CASSLDRGEKLFF
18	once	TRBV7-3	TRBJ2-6	CASSLKGQDHSGANVLTF
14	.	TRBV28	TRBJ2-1	CASSIWTVYNEQFF
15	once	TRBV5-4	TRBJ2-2	CASSTGTSKPGELFF
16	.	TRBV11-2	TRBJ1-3	CASSSHRGPSGNTIYF
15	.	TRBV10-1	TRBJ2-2	CASSVGGRNTGELFF
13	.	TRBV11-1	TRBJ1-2	CASSFSPSIGYTF
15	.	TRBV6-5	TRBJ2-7	CASSYSSPGHYEQYF
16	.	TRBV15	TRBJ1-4	CATSRDSGATNEKLFF
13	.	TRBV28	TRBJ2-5	CASTRTLQETQYF
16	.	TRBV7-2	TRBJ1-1	CASRQKGQGYLTEAFF
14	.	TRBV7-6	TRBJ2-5	CASSPSGIGETQYF
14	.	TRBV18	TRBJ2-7	CASSSDSKLYEQYF
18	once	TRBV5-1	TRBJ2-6	CASSVGLAESSGANVLTF
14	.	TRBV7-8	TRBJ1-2	CASSLAPASLQRVF
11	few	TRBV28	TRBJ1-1	CASAGLTEAFF
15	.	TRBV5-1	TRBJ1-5	CASSLVGGTSQPQHF
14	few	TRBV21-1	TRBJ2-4	CASSLGLDADIQYF
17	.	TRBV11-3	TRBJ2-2	CASSLLAGGPSGGELFF
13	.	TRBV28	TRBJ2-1	CASSLIRETGSFF
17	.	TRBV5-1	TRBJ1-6	CASSLEAVSSYNSPLHF
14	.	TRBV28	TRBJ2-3	CASSLRAVPDTQYF
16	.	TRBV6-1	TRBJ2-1	CASSGRLAGAYNEQFF
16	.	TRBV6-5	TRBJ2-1	CASSYRGGGAYNEQFF
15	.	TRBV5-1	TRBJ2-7	CASSSGGTSNSEQYF
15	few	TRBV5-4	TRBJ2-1	CASSSGLAGAGEQFF
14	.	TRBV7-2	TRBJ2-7	CASRPGRGNYEQYF
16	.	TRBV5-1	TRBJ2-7	CASSRTGTPLGDEQYF
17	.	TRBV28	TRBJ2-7	CASRPPPGQVNSYEQYF
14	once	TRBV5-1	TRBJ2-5	CASRRDGGGETQYF
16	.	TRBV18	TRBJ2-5	CASSPKGIARQETQYF
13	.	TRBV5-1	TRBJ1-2	CASSFDSDYGYTF
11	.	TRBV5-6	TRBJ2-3	CASSLGERKYF
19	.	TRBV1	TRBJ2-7	CTSSQDLREGGLLEDEQYF
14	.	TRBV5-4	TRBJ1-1	CASSLVPGNTEAFF
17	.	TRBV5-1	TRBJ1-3	CASSLVGTASSGNTIYF
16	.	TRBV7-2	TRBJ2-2	CASSFRAGGRAGELFF
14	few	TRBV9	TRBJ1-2	CASSVGIHNYGYTF
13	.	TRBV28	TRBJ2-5	CASSFQYQETQYF
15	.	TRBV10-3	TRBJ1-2	CAISEGQGRGYGYTF
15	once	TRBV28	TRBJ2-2	CASRQSGINTGELFF
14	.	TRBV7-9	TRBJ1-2	CASSFMDSNYGYTF
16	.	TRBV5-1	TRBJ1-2	CASSLRDGQGFGGYTF
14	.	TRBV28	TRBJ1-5	CATQKGGGNQPQHF
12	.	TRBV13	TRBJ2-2	CASSLSQGELFF
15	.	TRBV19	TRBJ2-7	CASSGLAGSLYEQYF